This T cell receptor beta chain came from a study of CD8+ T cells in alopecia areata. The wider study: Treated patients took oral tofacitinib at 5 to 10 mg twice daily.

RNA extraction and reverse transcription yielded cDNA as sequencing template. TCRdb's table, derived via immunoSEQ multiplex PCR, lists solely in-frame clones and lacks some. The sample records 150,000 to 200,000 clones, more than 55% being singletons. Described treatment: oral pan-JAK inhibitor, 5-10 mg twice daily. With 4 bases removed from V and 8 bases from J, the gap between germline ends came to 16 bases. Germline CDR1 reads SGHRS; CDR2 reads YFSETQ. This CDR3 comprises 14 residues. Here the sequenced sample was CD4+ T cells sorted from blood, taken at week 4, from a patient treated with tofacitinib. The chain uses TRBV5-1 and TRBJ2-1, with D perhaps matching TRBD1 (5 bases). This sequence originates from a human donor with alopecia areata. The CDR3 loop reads CASSVESQVHEQFF. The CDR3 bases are TGCGCCAGCAGCGTGGAGTCACAGGTGCATGAGCAGTTCTTC.